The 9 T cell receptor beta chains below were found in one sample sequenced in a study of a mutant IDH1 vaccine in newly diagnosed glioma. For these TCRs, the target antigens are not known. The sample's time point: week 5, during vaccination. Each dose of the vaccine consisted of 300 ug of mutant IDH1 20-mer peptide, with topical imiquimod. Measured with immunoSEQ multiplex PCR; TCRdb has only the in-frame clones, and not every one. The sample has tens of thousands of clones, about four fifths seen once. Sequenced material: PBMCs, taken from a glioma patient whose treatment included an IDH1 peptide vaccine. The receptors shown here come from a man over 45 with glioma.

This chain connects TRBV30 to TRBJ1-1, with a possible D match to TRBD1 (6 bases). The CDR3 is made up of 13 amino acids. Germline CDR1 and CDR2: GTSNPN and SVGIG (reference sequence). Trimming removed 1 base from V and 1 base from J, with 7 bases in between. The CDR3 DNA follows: TGTGCCTGGAGTGAGACAGGGAACACTGAAGCTTTCTTT. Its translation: CAWSETGNTEAFF.

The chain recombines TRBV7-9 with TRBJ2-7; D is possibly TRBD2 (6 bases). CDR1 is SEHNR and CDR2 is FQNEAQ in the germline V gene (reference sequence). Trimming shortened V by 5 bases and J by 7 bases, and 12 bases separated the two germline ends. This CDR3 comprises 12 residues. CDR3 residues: CASSMDYREQYF. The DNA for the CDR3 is TGTGCCAGCAGCATGGACTATCGGGAGCAGTACTTC.

The CDR3 sequence: CASSSQVLNTEAFF. DNA for the CDR3: TGTGCCAGCAGCTCACAGGTACTGAACACTGAAGCTTTCTTT. V gene TRBV11-2 combines with J gene TRBJ1-1, with D possibly TRBD1 on 5 matching bases. From germline, CDR1 is SGHAT and CDR2 FQNNGV. V lost 4 bases to trimming and J lost 0 bases, with 9 bases between them. CDR3 length: 14 amino acids.

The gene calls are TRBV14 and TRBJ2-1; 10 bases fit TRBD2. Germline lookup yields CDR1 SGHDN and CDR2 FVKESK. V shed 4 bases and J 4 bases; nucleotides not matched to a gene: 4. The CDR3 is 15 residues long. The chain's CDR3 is CASSLAGGPYNEQFF. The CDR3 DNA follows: TGTGCCAGCAGCCTAGCGGGAGGACCTTACAATGAGCAGTTCTTC. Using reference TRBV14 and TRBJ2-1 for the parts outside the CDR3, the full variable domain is EAGVTQFPSHSVIEKGQTVTLRCDPISGHDNLYWYRRVMGKEIKFLLHFVKESKQDESGMPNNRFLAERTGGTYSTLKVQPAELEDSGVYFCASSLAGGPYNEQFFGPGTRLTVL.

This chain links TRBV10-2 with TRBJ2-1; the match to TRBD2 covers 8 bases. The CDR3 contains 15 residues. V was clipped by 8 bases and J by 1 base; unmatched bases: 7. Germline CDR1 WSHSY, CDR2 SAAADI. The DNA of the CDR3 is TGCGCCAGCGAAGGAGCGGGAGTATCCTACAATGAGCAGTTCTTC. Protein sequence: CASEGAGVSYNEQFF.

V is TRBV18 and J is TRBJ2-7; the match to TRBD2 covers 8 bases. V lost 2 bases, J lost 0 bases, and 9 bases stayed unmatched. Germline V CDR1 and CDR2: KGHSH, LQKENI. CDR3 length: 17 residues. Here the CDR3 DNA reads TGTGCCAGCTCACCAGTTAGGGCGGGGGGAAGCTCCTACGAGCAGTACTTC. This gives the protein CASSPVRAGGSSYEQYF.

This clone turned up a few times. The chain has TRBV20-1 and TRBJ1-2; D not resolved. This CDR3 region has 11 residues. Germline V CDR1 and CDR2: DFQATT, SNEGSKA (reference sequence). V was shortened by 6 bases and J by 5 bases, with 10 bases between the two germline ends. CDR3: CSARREYGYTF. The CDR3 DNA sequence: TGCAGTGCAAGACGGGAGTATGGCTACACCTTC.

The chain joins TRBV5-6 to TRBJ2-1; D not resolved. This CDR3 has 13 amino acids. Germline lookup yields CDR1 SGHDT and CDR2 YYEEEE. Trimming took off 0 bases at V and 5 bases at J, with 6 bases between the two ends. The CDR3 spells CASSLVRNNEQFF. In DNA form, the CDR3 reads TGTGCCAGCAGCTTGGTCCGGAACAATGAGCAGTTCTTC.

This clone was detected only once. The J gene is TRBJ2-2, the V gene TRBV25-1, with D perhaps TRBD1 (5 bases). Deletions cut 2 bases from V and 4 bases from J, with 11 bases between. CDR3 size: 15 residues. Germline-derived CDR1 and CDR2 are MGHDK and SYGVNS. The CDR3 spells CASSEPRASTGELFF. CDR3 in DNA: TGTGCCAGCAGTGAACCCAGGGCGAGCACCGGGGAGCTGTTTTTT.